The sequence of this TCR beta chain was determined in a study of blood T cell repertoires in COVID-19. Sequencing used immunoSEQ multiplex PCR; TCRdb keeps in-frame clones, though not all of them. The sample lists some 190,000 clones, 85% to 90% occurring once. Germline V gene data show CDR1 as MDHEN and CDR2 as SYDVKM. The length of the CDR3 is 14 residues. V trimming: 8 bases; J trimming: 2 bases; junction bases outside the gene matches: 6. The source is a woman aged 40-49 years with acute COVID-19. The sample consisted of PBMCs or T cells enriched from blood (not recorded which). This chain connects TRBV28 to TRBJ1-5; 7 bases are a match to TRBD1. The CDR3 spells CASEGAPGNQPQHF. CDR3 nucleotides: TGTGCCAGCGAGGGGGCTCCAGGCAATCAGCCCCAGCATTTT.